This TCR beta chain derives from a study of response to subunit inactivated influenza vaccine. Study-wide results and limits: Each seasonal influenza vaccination, the authors suggested, recruits few new T cells.

V gave up 4 bases and J gave up 2 bases; unmatched junction bases: 4. Germline V gene data show CDR1 as DFQATT and CDR2 as SNEGSKA (reference sequence). The CDR3 runs 13 residues. TCRdb redid the calling of the RT-PCR reads with MiXCR, one entry per CDR3 protein. The data hold 630,000 or so distinct CDR3 sequences, with around a sixth observed a single time. For this clonotype: Its antigen is unknown.

The V call is TRBV20-1, the J call TRBJ1-2, with 7 bases aligning to TRBD1. The sequenced sample was PBMCs from blood, obtained 11 to 12 days after vaccination. The receptor's source is a man aged 50 or older who received an inactivated influenza vaccine. The CDR3 sequence: CSAMDRKNYGYTF. CDR3 nucleotides: TGCAGTGCTATGGACAGGAAAAACTATGGCTACACCTTC.